This T cell receptor (beta chain) originates from a study of cytomegalovirus exposure and HLA in healthy donors. Findings and caveats of the study: Reportedly, cytomegalovirus status was diagnosed with high sensitivity and specificity.

As regards this clone: Its target is unknown.

V was trimmed by 5 bases and J by 8 bases, leaving 12 bases between them. Germline assignment: CDR1 MGHDK and CDR2 SYGVNS. The CDR3 extends over 12 amino acids. It was with 60 Vbeta and 13 Jbeta primers that the PCR ran. TCRdb's copy holds only in-frame clones and misses some; the assay was immunoSEQ multiplex PCR. The profile shows about 180,000 clones, around 77% of them singletons. The TCR originated in a man aged 60 to 75 in good health and CMV-seronegative. The sample comprised PBMCs. The chain combines TRBV25-1 with TRBJ1-2, with D hard to call. The CDR3 loop reads CASSPGGRGYTF. Written as DNA, the CDR3 is TGTGCCAGCAGTCCTGGAGGGAGAGGCTACACCTTC.